The T cell receptor (beta chain) described here comes from a study of shared clonotypes between healthy human individuals. Several immunoSEQ 96-well plates shared each subset's DNA, each plate a replicate. Libraries were prepared by immunoSEQ multiplex PCR; TCRdb keeps only in-frame clonotypes and omits some of them. The profile shows 950,000 to 1,100,000 clones, more than 75% of them singletons. CD45RA+ naive and CD45RA-negative memory subsets were separated from CD4+ cells. The germline V gene encodes CDR1 SGHTA and CDR2 FQGTGA. The V end was cut by 2 bases, the J end by 6 bases, with 14 bases between. This CDR3 is built from 14 residues.

This chain connects TRBV7-3 to TRBJ2-7, with TRBD2 as a possible D gene (5 bases). This receptor was taken from a man between 18 and 29 years old in good health. Some clones in this sample may be carry-over from other donors' samples. The sequenced material came from memory CD4+ T cells from PBMCs. Stated subset: CD45RA-negative fraction. CDR3 DNA: TGTGCCAGCAGCTTACAATCCGGGATAGGCGAGCAGTACTTC. The encoded protein is CASSLQSGIGEQYF.